The rows below give T cell receptor beta chains drawn from one sample of a study of CD8+ T cells in alopecia areata. Only in-frame clones appear in the TCRdb table, and some are missing; sequencing was by immunoSEQ multiplex PCR. The sample shows about 110,000 clones, roughly 59% of them seen only once. Sequencing input: CD8+ T cells sorted from blood. These receptors came from a human donor in good health. The CDR3 runs from the conserved cysteine through the conserved F or W. D genes are given only for firm matches. The size field is filled for only some rows; it gives once, few, many or a size class.

clone_size: NA
d_call: TRBD1
j_call: TRBJ1-1
v_call: TRBV5-1
cdr3_nt: TGCGCCAGCAGCGACGCAGGGGGAACCACTGAAGCTTTCTTT
cdr3_aa: CASSDAGGTTEAFF

clone_size: NA
d_call: NA
j_call: TRBJ1-1
v_call: TRBV7-9
cdr3_nt: TGTGCCAGCAGCTTAGTCGTGGGGGACACTGAAGCTTTCTTT
cdr3_aa: CASSLVVGDTEAFF

clone_size: once
d_call: TRBD2
j_call: TRBJ2-1
v_call: TRBV2
cdr3_nt: TGTGCCAGCCTTAAAACTAGCGGGGGGATCAATGAGCAGTTCTTC
cdr3_aa: CASLKTSGGINEQFF

clone_size: NA
d_call: TRBD2
j_call: TRBJ2-5
v_call: TRBV30
cdr3_nt: TGTGCCTGGACACGAGGACTAGCGGGGGGGATTTACCAAGAGACCCAGTACTTC
cdr3_aa: CAWTRGLAGGIYQETQYF

clone_size: few
d_call: NA
j_call: TRBJ2-2
v_call: TRBV2
cdr3_nt: TGTGCCAGCAGTGGGAGGGACATACTGAACACCGGGGAGCTGTTTTTT
cdr3_aa: CASSGRDILNTGELFF

clone_size: NA
d_call: NA
j_call: TRBJ2-2
v_call: TRBV14
cdr3_nt: TGTGCCAGCAGCCAAGCAAGGGGCCAATGGGCGAAGGCCGGGGAGCTGTTTTTT
cdr3_aa: CASSQARGQWAKAGELFF

clone_size: few
d_call: NA
j_call: TRBJ2-5
v_call: TRBV4-1
cdr3_nt: TGCGCCAGCAGCCACTGGGGGAGAGAGACCCAGTACTTC
cdr3_aa: CASSHWGRETQYF

clone_size: NA
d_call: NA
j_call: TRBJ2-5
v_call: TRBV7-2
cdr3_nt: TGTGCCAGCAGCTTAGTGTGGTGGGACCAAGAGACCCAGTACTTC
cdr3_aa: CASSLVWWDQETQYF

clone_size: NA
d_call: TRBD1
j_call: TRBJ2-7
v_call: TRBV13
cdr3_nt: TGTGCCAGCAGCTTAGAAAGGGACAGAATCTCCTACGAGCAGTACTTC
cdr3_aa: CASSLERDRISYEQYF

clone_size: NA
d_call: TRBD1
j_call: TRBJ2-7
v_call: TRBV5-6
cdr3_nt: TGTGCCAGCAGCGGGACAGGATCTCCCTACGAGCAGTACTTC
cdr3_aa: CASSGTGSPYEQYF

clone_size: few
d_call: TRBD2
j_call: TRBJ2-3
v_call: TRBV7-9
cdr3_nt: TGTGCCAGCAGCTTAGTAGCGGGGGATACAGATACGCAGTATTTT
cdr3_aa: CASSLVAGDTDTQYF

clone_size: NA
d_call: NA
j_call: TRBJ2-1
v_call: TRBV4-1
cdr3_nt: TGCGCCAGCAGCCAAAGAGAGGGCCTCTACAATGAGCAGTTCTTC
cdr3_aa: CASSQREGLYNEQFF

clone_size: few
d_call: NA
j_call: TRBJ1-5
v_call: TRBV28
cdr3_nt: TGTGCCAGCAGTCACGGGTATAGCAATCAGCCCCAGCATTTT
cdr3_aa: CASSHGYSNQPQHF

clone_size: NA
d_call: TRBD1
j_call: TRBJ1-5
v_call: TRBV14
cdr3_nt: TGTGCCAGCAGCCCCGACAGGGGGCGCGAGGTTCAGCCCCAGCATTTT
cdr3_aa: CASSPDRGREVQPQHF

clone_size: NA
d_call: TRBD2
j_call: TRBJ2-5
v_call: TRBV7-2
cdr3_nt: TGTGCCAGCAGCGACCATGGGGAGGGGTTGGAGACCCAGTACTTC
cdr3_aa: CASSDHGEGLETQYF

clone_size: NA
d_call: NA
j_call: TRBJ1-1
v_call: TRBV4-2
cdr3_nt: TGTGCCAGCAGCCCAGGGACCACTGAAGCTTTCTTT
cdr3_aa: CASSPGTTEAFF

clone_size: NA
d_call: TRBD2
j_call: TRBJ2-1
v_call: TRBV7-9
cdr3_nt: TGTGCCAGCAGCTTCAGCGGGGGCCTCTCCTACAATGAGCAGTTCTTC
cdr3_aa: CASSFSGGLSYNEQFF

clone_size: medium-sized
d_call: TRBD1
j_call: TRBJ1-6
v_call: TRBV6-5
cdr3_nt: TGTGCCAGCAGTGAGACAGGGCAAGACTCACCCCTCCACTTT
cdr3_aa: CASSETGQDSPLHF

clone_size: NA
d_call: NA
j_call: TRBJ2-5
v_call: TRBV5-1
cdr3_nt: TGCGCCAGCAGCTTGAGAGGGTTGCGGGAGACCCAGTACTTC
cdr3_aa: CASSLRGLRETQYF

clone_size: NA
d_call: NA
j_call: TRBJ1-5
v_call: TRBV11-2
cdr3_nt: TGTGCCAGCAGCTTATATACCGGGGCTGGAAATCAGCCCCAGCATTTT
cdr3_aa: CASSLYTGAGNQPQHF

clone_size: NA
d_call: NA
j_call: TRBJ1-1
v_call: TRBV5-6
cdr3_nt: TGTGCCAGCAGCTTGGTGAGGCCGTCGTACACTGAAGCTTTCTTT
cdr3_aa: CASSLVRPSYTEAFF

clone_size: few
d_call: NA
j_call: TRBJ2-1
v_call: TRBV29-1
cdr3_nt: TGCAGCGTTGAAGATTATCTTTATGGGGGTGAGCAGTTCTTC
cdr3_aa: CSVEDYLYGGEQFF